Below, one T cell receptor beta chain is given with its context. The antigen it binds to is not known. No much larger clonotype is one base removed from it; base qualities were not supplied. The source of the sample is a study of blood T cell repertoires in COVID-19 (dated by TCRdb to between 2020 and 2021). Some background on the complete study: For ImmuneRACE Cohort 3, a participant was defined as recovered based on two consecutive negative NP/OP PCR tests, clearance by a healthcare professional, or resolution of symptoms. Samples covering the acute and convalescent phases of COVID-19 were provided by collaborators in the United States, Italy and Spain. The material from the prospective study consisted of cDNA or gDNA derived from T cells, B-cell-depleted T cells, or PBMCs. Deeply sampled blood TCRbeta repertoires from subjects exposed to, actively infected with, or recovered from COVID-19 were included in the dataset. The repertoires were made available in a free public database intended to serve as a resource for research on the immune response to SARS-CoV-2. Samples were obtained from the ongoing ImmuneRACE study (first 160 participants) and from over a thousand subjects provided by 6 global collaborators. A de-identified subject ID, COVID-19 status, age in years and sex were almost always included in the sample metadata. Where available, HLA class I and class II types were obtained from metadata supplied by the sample provider rather than from assay-based typing. Broader findings and caveats from the paper: Clinical and demographic metadata were provided uncurated, with the amount varying by source and participant.

In the prospective study, participants were roughly 18 to 100 years old, resided in about two dozen geographic areas of the United States, and were enrolled through a virtual design. In the prospective study, cohorts were assigned on the basis of participant-reported clinical history obtained from a screening survey and a study questionnaire. In the prospective study, whole blood, serum and a nasopharyngeal or oropharyngeal swab were collected from each participant by mobile phlebotomists. Participants in the prospective study had the option to provide additional blood draws and questionnaires over an approximately 2-month period. Prospective study blood samples were shipped either frozen or at room temperature before DNA extraction. TCRbeta CDR3 regions were amplified from genomic DNA by means of the immunoSEQ Assay, a bias-controlled multiplex PCR. On the authors' methods: The number of nucleated cells in each sample was estimated from the amplification of reference gene primers within the assay. To quantify the absolute abundance of each unique TCRbeta CDR3 rearrangement, sequence reads were collapsed and filtered. For each sample, productive Simpson clonality was calculated as the square root of Simpson's diversity index across productive rearrangements. TCRdb provides this immuneACCESS table in a form limited to in-frame rearrangements. Some clones are lacking; in checked studies, under half of them reflect an unresolved V gene, and why the rest are absent is not known. V and J calls and clone size come straight from that table; D and trimming were deduced from the DNA. The sample has some 330,000 clones on record, around 87% of them singletons. The top ten clonotypes cover less than 2.5% of the sample.

From V the trimming removes 5 bases and from J it removes 7 bases, while the gene matches leave 9 bases of the junction unaccounted for. Per the germline V gene (reference sequence), MNHEY is the CDR1 and SMNVEV is the CDR2. There are 16 amino acids in the CDR3, from cysteine to phenylalanine inclusive. Left in the record is the CDR3 DNA by itself, 48 bases read in frame from the first base. Sequencing used PBMCs or T cells enriched from blood (not recorded which). The sequence joins TRBV27 to TRBJ2-1, with 12 bases aligning to TRBD2. The receptor was isolated from a middle-aged man in a cohort exposed to, infected with or recovered from COVID-19 (not recorded which). The CDR3 reads as follows: CASSTPSGRAENEQFF. The DNA sequence is as follows: TGTGCCAGCAGTACCCCTAGCGGGAGGGCCGAGAATGAGCAGTTCTTC.